The 3 T cell receptor beta chains presented below share a single source sample, sequenced in a study of Ad26.COV2.S vaccination and SARS-CoV-2 variants. The sample's treatment: around 19 received Ad26.COV2.S at low or high dose, single or two shots; 5 received placebo; per-sample allocation not given. On day 63 after the first injection, vaccine and placebo recipients gave samples. Generated by immunoSEQ multiplex PCR, the TCRdb table keeps only in-frame clones and is missing some. The table has some 350,000 clones, approximately 84% seen once. The material was peripheral blood, obtained in a trial of Ad26.COV2.S vaccine versus placebo. Receptor source: a person aged 18-65 years who received the Ad26.COV2.S COVID-19 vaccine or a placebo.

This clone was observed a few times. The chain has TRBV4-1 and TRBJ1-6, with 11 bases that match TRBD1. V shed 1 base, J shed 10 bases, and the junction held 6 bases outside the gene matches. This CDR3 contains 16 residues. Germline loops: CDR1 MGHRA, CDR2 YSYEKL. Written as DNA, the CDR3 is TGCGCCAGCAGCCAAGGGACAGGGGGCGTTGGGTCACCCCTCCACTTT. Protein product: CASSQGTGGVGSPLHF.

The V and J genes are TRBV27 and TRBJ2-1; 9 bases fit TRBD2. This CDR3 comprises 15 residues. Germline CDR1 is MNHEY and CDR2 is SMNVEV (reference sequence). Unmatched junction bases numbered 9, after V lost 8 bases and J lost 4 bases. The CDR3 loop is CASLGWLAGYNEQFF. As DNA, the CDR3 is TGTGCCAGCCTCGGGTGGCTAGCGGGGTACAATGAGCAGTTCTTC.

The CDR3 DNA reads as TGTGCCAGCAGCTTGGCTGGGAGCTCTGGGGCCAACGTCCTGACTTTC. Translating gives CASSLAGSSGANVLTF. The chain recombines TRBV5-4 with TRBJ2-6; D may be TRBD2 (5 bases). Germline V CDR1 and CDR2: SGHNT, YYREEE (reference sequence). The CDR3 contains 16 residues. Trimming took 0 bases from V and 0 from J, leaving 7 bases between them.